What follows are 2 T cell receptor beta chains derived from one specimen sequenced in a study of immune evolution from preneoplasia to lung adenocarcinoma. Sequencing used immunoSEQ multiplex PCR; TCRdb keeps in-frame clones, though not all of them. The data show around 3,600 clones, 70% to 80% seen once. The specimen sequenced was FFPE minimally invasive lung adenocarcinoma tissue. The source of these receptors is a person aged 65-85 years with lung adenocarcinoma.

This clone was counted a few times. CDR3 amino acids: CASSHTRISGTHNEQFF. Here the CDR3 DNA reads TGTGCCAGCAGCCACACTCGCATCTCAGGAACCCACAATGAGCAGTTCTTC. The rearrangement uses TRBV11-3 and TRBJ2-1; no firm D call. V was trimmed by 5 bases and J by 5 bases, leaving 22 bases between them. This CDR3 comprises 17 residues. Germline V gene sequence: CDR1 SGHNT, CDR2 YENEEA.

The rearrangement joins TRBV7-8 to TRBJ2-1; 7 nucleotides match TRBD2. This CDR3 region has 16 residues. Germline V CDR1 and CDR2: SGHVS, FQNEAQ. The J segment lost 4 bases and the V segment lost 6 bases, leaving 12 bases of the junction unmatched. CDR3 in amino acids: CASRPYWRERYNEQFF. CDR3 bases: TGTGCCAGCAGACCGTATTGGCGGGAGAGGTACAATGAGCAGTTCTTC.